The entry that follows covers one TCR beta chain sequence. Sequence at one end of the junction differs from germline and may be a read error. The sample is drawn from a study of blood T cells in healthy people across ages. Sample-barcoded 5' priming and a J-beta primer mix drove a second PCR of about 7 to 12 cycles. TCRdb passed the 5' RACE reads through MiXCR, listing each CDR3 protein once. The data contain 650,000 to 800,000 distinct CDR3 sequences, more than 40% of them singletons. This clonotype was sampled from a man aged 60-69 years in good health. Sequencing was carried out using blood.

CDR3 loop: CASNLGRGPGYTF. In DNA, the CDR3 is TGTGCCAGCAACTTGGGGAGGGGGCCTGGCTACACCTTC. V and J are TRBV5-5 and TRBJ1-2; 7 nucleotides align to TRBD1. This CDR3 spans 13 amino acids. Germline V CDR1 and CDR2: SGHKS, YYEKEE (reference sequence).